This T cell receptor (beta chain) was retrieved from a study of T-cell reconstitution after alpha-beta-depleted transplantation in children. The authors prepared the TCRbeta library with unique molecular identifiers. One entry per CDR3 protein results from TCRdb running MiXCR on the PCR reads. Among around 93,000 distinct CDR3 sequences listed, 8% to 9% were seen once. This CDR3 has 15 amino acids. V lost 1 base, J lost 6 bases, and 8 bases stayed unmatched. The germline gives CDR1 DFQATT, CDR2 SNEGSKA (reference sequence). The sample was PBMCs from the stem cell graft donor, taken from the stem cell graft. The source is a human donor who donated a stem cell graft to a child with congenital amegakaryocytic thrombocytopenia. The V gene is TRBV20-1, the J gene TRBJ2-3, with 9 bases that match TRBD2. The CDR3 loop is CSARGSSGSSDTQYF. In DNA form, the CDR3 reads TGCAGTGCTAGAGGGAGTAGCGGGAGTTCCGATACGCAGTATTTT.